This TCR beta chain was sequenced in a study of shared clonotypes between healthy human individuals. This clone was found once. Repertoires were generated with immunoSEQ multiplex PCR, while TCRdb's copy carries only in-frame clones and drops some. The sample shows over 2 million clones, around 93% of them seen only once. CDR1 is GTSNPN, CDR2 SVGIG, per germline (reference sequence). CDR3 length: 14 residues. V lost 3 bases and J lost 5; bases outside the gene matches: 6. Sequencing was done on a sample of naive CD4+ T cells from PBMCs. The subset was: CD45RA+ positively selected. The rearrangement uses TRBV30 and TRBJ2-1; 8 bases are a match to TRBD2. The TCR sequence derives from a man aged 18 to 29 in good health. Some clones in this sample may be carry-over from other donors' samples. The chain's CDR3 is CAWSAGLDHNEQFF. CDR3 coding DNA: TGTGCCTGGAGCGCGGGACTAGATCACAATGAGCAGTTCTTC. Based on the CDR3 plus reference TRBV30 and TRBJ2-1, the full variable domain is SQTIHQWPATLVQPVGSPLSLECTVEGTSNPNLYWYRQAAGRGLQLLFYSVGIGQISSEVPQNLSASRPQDRQFILSSKKLLLSDSGFYLCAWSAGLDHNEQFFGPGTRLTVL.